These 28 T cell receptor beta chains were sequenced from one sample in a study of shared clonotypes between healthy human individuals. Profiling relied on immunoSEQ multiplex PCR, and the TCRdb table lists in-frame clones only, not all of them. This table has approximately 320,000 clones, roughly 70% appearing once. Sequenced input: memory CD4+ T cells sorted from blood. Subset defined: CD45RA-negative fraction. The receptors come from a man in his thirties or forties in good health.

The chain carries TRBV5-5 and TRBJ1-5; D is ambiguous. Germline V gives CDR1 SGHKS, CDR2 YYEKEE (reference sequence). V lost 4 bases and J lost 4, with 21 bases in between. This CDR3 is built from 17 residues. CDR3 amino acids: CASSLNDPSLFNQPQHF. The CDR3 coding sequence is TGTGCCAGCAGCCTAAACGACCCCTCTTTATTTAATCAGCCCCAGCATTTT.

This clone has only one observation. The chain links TRBV5-4 to TRBJ2-5; either TRBD1 or TRBD2 may fit D (6 bases each). Germline V CDR1 and CDR2: SGHNT, YYREEE (reference sequence). This CDR3 is built from 15 residues. The V end lost 3 bases, the J end lost 5 bases, and 17 bases lay between the germline ends. CDR3 loop: CASSSVPTGRETQYF. The DNA for the CDR3 is TGTGCCAGCAGCTCCGTACCCACAGGGAGGGAGACCCAGTACTTC. Based on the CDR3 plus reference TRBV5-4 and TRBJ2-5, the full variable domain is ETGVTQSPTHLIKTRGQQVTLRCSSQSGHNTVSWYQQALGQGPQFIFQYYREEENGRGNFPPRFSGLQFPNYSSELNVNALELDDSALYLCASSSVPTGRETQYFGPGTRLLVL.

This clone was seen a single time. V usage is TRBV5-4 and J usage is TRBJ2-4, with 8 nucleotides matching TRBD2. The CDR3 length is 15 residues. V shed 3 bases and J 9 bases; nucleotides not matched to a gene: 11. Germline-derived CDR1 and CDR2 are SGHNT and YYREEE (reference sequence). Written as DNA, the CDR3 is TGTGCCAGCAGCTCTGCTACGGGAGGGCCCTTCATTCAGTACTTC. Protein product: CASSSATGGPFIQYF.

This chain links TRBV5-1 with TRBJ1-1; D remains ambiguous. CDR1 SGHRS and CDR2 YFSETQ come from the germline V gene. The germline V and J ends were trimmed by 3 bases and 1 base, with 10 bases remaining between them. This CDR3 region has 14 residues. This CDR3 reads CASSSNLQNTEAFF. The CDR3 DNA is TGCGCCAGCAGCTCCAACCTTCAGAACACTGAAGCTTTCTTT.

The rearrangement uses TRBV9 and TRBJ1-2; D is unresolved. The CDR3 is made up of 16 amino acids. Germline loops: CDR1 SGDLS, CDR2 YYNGEE. Trimming shortened V by 0 bases and J by 0 bases, and 12 bases separated the two germline ends. The CDR3 bases are TGTGCCAGCAGCGTAGCGGGTTACTCCTCTAACTATGGCTACACCTTC. Amino acid sequence: CASSVAGYSSNYGYTF.

The V gene is TRBV12-5, the J gene TRBJ2-1; 10 bases fit TRBD2. Germline CDR1 and CDR2: LGHNT and FRNRAP. The CDR3 loop spans 16 amino acids. The V gene end was trimmed by 6 bases and the J gene end by 5 bases; junction bases not matched to a gene: 10. DNA for the CDR3: TGTGCTAGTGGCAGTATACTAGCGGGACGTCACAATGAGCAGTTCTTC. Encoded protein: CASGSILAGRHNEQFF.

V is TRBV18 and J is TRBJ2-7; D is undetermined. The CDR3 extends over 11 amino acids. The germline V gene encodes CDR1 KGHSH and CDR2 LQKENI. The V end lost 4 bases, the J end lost 5 bases, and 6 bases lay between the germline ends. CDR3 DNA: TGTGCCAGCTCACGTGGCAACGAGCAGTACTTC. Translating gives CASSRGNEQYF.

The genes are TRBV6-1 and TRBJ1-3, with 8 bases fitting TRBD1. V was pared by 8 bases and J by 0 bases, with 3 bases of the junction left unmatched. This CDR3 is 14 amino acids long. Germline V CDR1 and CDR2: MNHNS, SASEGT. CDR3 protein: CASGTGGSGNTIYF. The CDR3 DNA reads as TGTGCCAGCGGAACAGGGGGCTCTGGAAACACCATATATTTT.

This rearrangement joins TRBV14 to TRBJ2-1, with 8 bases fitting TRBD2. The CDR3 length is 17 residues. Germline values: CDR1 SGHDN, CDR2 FVKESK. V shed 1 base, J shed 3 bases, and the junction held 8 bases outside the gene matches. As DNA, the CDR3 is TGTGCCAGCAGCCAAGGGGCCGGGAGGGGAAACTACAATGAGCAGTTCTTC. Protein sequence: CASSQGAGRGNYNEQFF.

This clone was found many times. CDR3 in DNA: TGTGCCAGCAGCCTGCTAGCGGGAGGGCCAGAGACCCAGTACTTC. Protein: CASSLLAGGPETQYF. The chain couples TRBV6-5 to TRBJ2-5; TRBD2 matches 12 bases. This CDR3 has 15 amino acids. With V trimmed by 6 bases and J by 4 bases, 6 bases remained unmatched. Germline CDR1 and CDR2: MNHEY and SVGAGI.

The genes are TRBV7-3 and TRBJ2-1; D tentatively reads TRBD1 or TRBD2 (5 bases each). V was cut by 4 bases and J by 0 bases, with 10 bases left in between. There are 15 residues in the CDR3. Germline V gives CDR1 SGHTA, CDR2 FQGTGA. The CDR3 DNA sequence: TGTGCCAGCAGCTGGGGCGGAGGCTCCTACAATGAGCAGTTCTTC. Amino acids: CASSWGGGSYNEQFF.

The CDR3 nucleotides read TGTGCCAGCAGTTTCCACAGGGACTATGGCTACACCTTC. This sequence encodes CASSFHRDYGYTF. J is TRBJ1-2 and V is TRBV28; D is perhaps TRBD1 (6 bases). This CDR3 has 13 residues. The germline V and J ends were trimmed by 3 bases and 3 bases, with 8 bases remaining between them. CDR1 and CDR2 from the germline V gene are MDHEN and SYDVKM.

Worth noting for this clone: The sample holds other DNA sequences that translate to the same CDR3. The chain carries TRBV7-9 and TRBJ2-5, with D uncertain. The V gene's germline CDR1 is SEHNR and CDR2 FQNEAQ (reference sequence). Trimming shortened V by 3 bases and J by 5 bases, and 7 bases separated the two germline ends. CDR3 length: 12 residues. This CDR3 is CASSLGQETQYF. In DNA, the CDR3 is TGTGCCAGCAGCTTGGGTCAGGAGACCCAGTACTTC.

The rearrangement joins TRBV19 to TRBJ2-4; tentative D call: TRBD2 (6 bases). This CDR3 has 16 residues. Trimming took off 9 bases at V and 3 bases at J, with 21 bases between the two ends. CDR1 and CDR2 from the germline V gene are LNHDA and SQIVND (reference sequence). The CDR3 DNA reads as TGTGCCAGCAGGCCGGAGGGTGGGTCGGGCAAAAACATTCAGTACTTC. Translated: CASRPEGGSGKNIQYF.

The V call is TRBV9, the J call TRBJ1-2; D uncertain. CDR1 SGDLS and CDR2 YYNGEE come from the germline V gene. V lost 2 bases and J lost 5, with 22 bases in between. The CDR3 spans 17 residues. DNA of the CDR3: TGTGCCAGCAGCGTCAGGCCAGGCGGAGTCGCTGGGTATGGCTACACCTTC. It specifies CASSVRPGGVAGYGYTF.

This clone was counted a few times. This CDR3 reads CSVAGLPRSYEQFF. CDR3 sequence (DNA): TGCAGCGTTGCTGGACTCCCCAGGAGTTATGAGCAGTTCTTC. The chain employs TRBV29-1 and TRBJ2-1, with D possibly TRBD2 on 5 matching bases. The CDR3 has 14 residues. Trimming removed 4 bases from V and 8 bases from J, with 18 bases in between. In germline, CDR1 is SQVTM, CDR2 ANQGSEA.

This clone was observed a handful of times. This chain connects TRBV28 to TRBJ1-2; D uncertain. V was pared by 3 bases and J by 0 bases, with 11 bases between. Germline-derived CDR1 and CDR2 are MDHEN and SYDVKM. This CDR3 spans 15 amino acids. The CDR3, as DNA: TGTGCCAGCAGTTTTATGGCCTTAGCTAACTATGGCTACACCTTC. This codes for CASSFMALANYGYTF.

This rearrangement joins TRBV7-7 to TRBJ2-1; 7 bases agree with TRBD2. The CDR3 runs 15 residues. Germline V gene lookup returns CDR1 SSHAT and CDR2 FNYEAQ (reference sequence). Germline trimming cut 4 bases from V and 4 bases from J; bases unmatched to any gene: 7. CDR3 nucleotides: TGTGCCAGCAGCTCCCGGGCGGGGGTTTACAATGAGCAGTTCTTC. This translates into CASSSRAGVYNEQFF.

This clone appeared a few times. This rearrangement joins TRBV29-1 to TRBJ1-4; maybe TRBD1 (5 bases). The germline V gene has CDR1 SQVTM and CDR2 ANQGSEA. Trimming cost V 4 bases and J 7 bases, with 13 bases left between them. The CDR3 sequence is 13 residues long. CDR3 loop: CSVGWGGGEKLFF. The CDR3 coding sequence is TGCAGCGTTGGGTGGGGCGGTGGTGAAAAACTGTTTTTT.

The chain carries TRBV2 and TRBJ2-1, with a possible D match to TRBD1 (6 bases). V was trimmed by 8 bases and J by 6 bases, leaving 11 bases between them. CDR3 length: 12 amino acids. The germline CDR1 and CDR2 sequences are SNHLY and FYNNEI. In DNA, the CDR3 is TGTGCCAGCGGGAGACAGGTCAATGAGCAGTTCTTC. Its protein is CASGRQVNEQFF. Full variable domain (outside the CDR3, taken from reference TRBV2 and TRBJ2-1): EPEVTQTPSHQVTQMGQEVILRCVPISNHLYFYWYRQILGQKVEFLVSFYNNEISEKSEIFDDQFSVERPDGSNFTLKIRSTKLEDSAMYFCASGRQVNEQFFGPGTRLTVL.

This rearrangement joins TRBV7-8 to TRBJ2-1, with a possible D match to TRBD2 (6 bases). This CDR3 contains 11 residues. With 5 bases removed from V and 9 bases from J, the gap between germline ends came to 8 bases. Germline loops: CDR1 SGHVS, CDR2 FQNEAQ. The CDR3 DNA sequence: TGTGCCAGCAGCCCGGGACTTGAGCAGTTCTTC. Protein: CASSPGLEQFF.

The chain is built from TRBV5-4 and TRBJ2-1, with 7 bases fitting TRBD2. The CDR3 totals 16 residues. The V gene's germline CDR1 is SGHNT and CDR2 YYREEE (reference sequence). The V and J ends lost 4 bases and 2 bases, in that order; junction bases with no gene match: 9. The CDR3 DNA follows: TGTGCCAGCAGCCCGGGGAGCCTAGCGGCCTACAATGAGCAGTTCTTC. Translation gives CASSPGSLAAYNEQFF.

The J gene is TRBJ1-3, the V gene TRBV2; D unresolved. Germline V gene sequence: CDR1 SNHLY, CDR2 FYNNEI. This CDR3 spans 14 amino acids. Trimming took off 6 bases at V and 6 bases at J, with 15 bases between the two ends. The CDR3 protein is CASRPWGSLNTIYF. Here the CDR3 DNA reads TGTGCCAGCAGACCATGGGGTAGCCTAAACACCATATATTTT.

This sequence joins TRBV5-6 and TRBJ2-5; D gene ambiguous. Germline V gene sequence: CDR1 SGHDT, CDR2 YYEEEE. CDR3 length: 16 residues. V shed 4 bases and J shed 0 bases, with 16 bases lying between them. For the CDR3, the DNA is TGTGCCAGCAGCCCGATCGCTGAGCTTAACCAAGAGACCCAGTACTTC. Translating gives CASSPIAELNQETQYF.

The V gene is TRBV4-1, the J gene TRBJ2-7; 7 nucleotides agree with TRBD1. The V segment lost 4 bases and the J segment 3 bases; nucleotides outside the gene matches: 6. CDR1 and CDR2 from the germline V gene are MGHRA and YSYEKL. The CDR3 totals 14 residues. The CDR3 protein is CASSREQGNYEQYF. CDR3 bases: TGCGCCAGCAGCCGGGAACAGGGGAACTACGAGCAGTACTTC.

The rearrangement uses TRBV5-6 and TRBJ2-2; TRBD2 might be the D (6 bases). Per germline, CDR1 SGHDT and CDR2 YYEEEE. Trimming removed 0 bases at V and 4 bases at J, with 10 bases between. CDR3 size: 15 residues. As DNA, the CDR3 is TGTGCCAGCAGCTTGGAAGGACTACCCACCGGGGAGCTGTTTTTT. Protein product: CASSLEGLPTGELFF.

The chain links TRBV28 to TRBJ2-7, with D maybe TRBD2 (5 bases). The germline V gene encodes CDR1 MDHEN and CDR2 SYDVKM. This CDR3 is 11 amino acids long. V dropped 6 bases and J dropped 4 bases, with 7 bases sitting between them. CDR3 bases: TGTGCCAGCAGGACGGGGTACGAGCAGTACTTC. Its protein is CASRTGYEQYF. Looking up the rest from reference TRBV28 and TRBJ2-7 gives the full variable domain: DVKVTQSSRYLVKRTGEKVFLECVQDMDHENMFWYRQDPGLGLRLIYFSYDVKMKEKGDIPEGYSVSREKKERFSLILESASTNQTSMYLCASRTGYEQYFGPGTRLTVT.

The chain recombines TRBV29-1 with TRBJ2-2; 10 bases match TRBD2. The germline gives CDR1 SQVTM, CDR2 ANQGSEA. The junction had 4 bases not matched to a gene; V was cut back by 7 bases and J by 5 bases. This CDR3 is built from 13 residues. The CDR3 sequence: CSARTSGTGELFF. CDR3 nucleotide sequence: TGCAGCGCAAGGACTAGCGGAACCGGGGAGCTGTTTTTT.